The 26 T cell receptor beta chains below come from one sample, sequenced in a study of T cells after yellow fever vaccination. TCRdb re-derived calls from the 5' RACE reads in MiXCR, one entry per CDR3 protein. The sample yields hundreds of thousands of distinct CDR3 sequences, 8.5% to 9% seen once. The input for sequencing was PBMCs, taken on the day of the first yellow fever vaccination. The receptors here all came from a man between 18 and 29 years old who received the YFV17D yellow fever vaccine.

The gene calls are TRBV20-1 and TRBJ2-2, with 7 bases lining up with TRBD2. The junction had 11 bases not matched to a gene; V was cut back by 5 bases and J by 2 bases. Germline assignment: CDR1 DFQATT and CDR2 SNEGSKA (reference sequence). The CDR3 loop spans 16 amino acids. CDR3 DNA: TGCAGTGCTCGCCGGTCGAGCGGGGCCAACACCGGGGAGCTGTTTTTT. It encodes CSARRSSGANTGELFF.

The chain recombines TRBV6-1 with TRBJ2-5; D gene unclear. CDR1 is MNHNS, CDR2 SASEGT, per germline. V was trimmed by 2 bases and J by 2 bases, leaving 15 bases between them. There are 16 residues in the CDR3. This CDR3 reads CASSERWAAPQETQYF. In DNA, the CDR3 is TGTGCCAGCAGTGAAAGGTGGGCCGCGCCGCAAGAGACCCAGTACTTC.

This clonotype has only a few counts. The chain couples TRBV6-1 to TRBJ2-7, with D perhaps TRBD2 (5 bases). In germline, CDR1 is MNHNS, CDR2 SASEGT. V lost 6 bases and J lost 2, with 23 bases in between. This CDR3 has 17 residues. CDR3 DNA sequence: TGTGCCAGCAGCCCCGAGGCAGAACTAGGTATAACCTACGAGCAGTACGTC. This encodes CASSPEAELGITYEQYV.

The sample holds a few counts of this clonotype. V gene TRBV5-1 combines with J gene TRBJ2-7; 10 bases map to TRBD1. The CDR3 has 17 residues. Losses at the gene ends were 4 bases for V and 5 bases for J; bases not matched to a gene: 15. Germline values: CDR1 SGHRS, CDR2 YFSETQ. CDR3 DNA: TGCGCCAGCAGCCCATTCTCCGCGGGACAGGGGCTCCACGAGCAGTACTTC. Its protein is CASSPFSAGQGLHEQYF.

The chain links TRBV11-2 to TRBJ1-3, with unresolved D. Germline loops: CDR1 SGHAT, CDR2 FQNNGV. The V gene lost 3 bases and the J gene lost 6 bases, with 15 bases spanning the gap. CDR3 length: 15 residues. The CDR3 loop is CASSFQWGLENTIYF. In nucleotides, the CDR3 is TGTGCCAGCAGCTTCCAGTGGGGTCTTGAAAACACCATATATTTT. Combining the CDR3 with reference TRBV11-2 and TRBJ1-3 gives the whole variable domain EAGVAQSPRYKIIEKRQSVAFWCNPISGHATLYWYQQILGQGPKLLIQFQNNGVVDDSQLPKDRFSAERLKGVDSTLKIQPAKLEDSAVYLCASSFQWGLENTIYFGEGSWLTVV.

The sample holds a few counts of this clonotype. The rearrangement joins TRBV12-3 or TRBV12-4 to TRBJ1-2; D is unclear. The CDR3 runs 13 residues. Trimming cost V 2 bases and J 7 bases, with 11 bases left between them. This chain's CDR3 is CASSLRAPGGYTF. CDR3 DNA: TGTGCCAGCAGTTTACGGGCCCCAGGTGGCTACACCTTC.

This chain links TRBV2 with TRBJ2-1; D is perhaps TRBD1 (5 bases). The V gene's germline CDR1 is SNHLY and CDR2 FYNNEI. The V end lost 7 bases, the J end lost 8 bases, and 9 bases lay between the germline ends. The CDR3 runs to 11 residues. The DNA for the CDR3 is TGTGCCAGCAAGTGGGGCTATGAGCAGTTCTTC. Its protein is CASKWGYEQFF.

This clonotype was counted only a few times. CDR3 sequence reads: CATSDPGGPTDTQYF. CDR3 in DNA: TGTGCCACCAGTGACCCGGGAGGACCCACAGATACGCAGTATTTT. The rearrangement uses TRBV24-1 and TRBJ2-3; 7 positions match TRBD2. The ends lost 4 bases at V and 2 bases at J; junction bases unmatched: 5. The CDR3 has 15 amino acids. Germline values: CDR1 KGHDR, CDR2 SFDVKD.

This clonotype was counted a few times. The chain joins TRBV20-1 to TRBJ2-1, with a tentative D call TRBD2 (7 bases). The V gene's germline CDR1 is DFQATT and CDR2 SNEGSKA (reference sequence). The CDR3 contains 13 residues. Trimming cost V 3 bases and J 7 bases, with 13 bases left between them. CDR3 bases: TGCAGTGCTAGCGGGGGGCATGGAAATGAGCAGTTCTTC. It is translated as CSASGGHGNEQFF.

The chain has TRBV6-1 and TRBJ2-1; 7 nucleotides agree with TRBD2. V shed 4 bases, J shed 4 bases, and the junction held 4 bases outside the gene matches. Per the germline V gene, CDR1 is MNHNS and CDR2 is SASEGT. This CDR3 region has 14 residues. The DNA of the CDR3 is TGTGCCAGCAGTGCAGCGGGGTCGTACAATGAGCAGTTCTTC. As protein: CASSAAGSYNEQFF.

V usage is TRBV4-1 and J usage is TRBJ2-5; weak D call: TRBD1 (5 bases). The CDR3 is 15 residues long. Trimming removed 2 bases at V and 7 bases at J, with 17 bases between. Germline V gene lookup returns CDR1 MGHRA and CDR2 YSYEKL. CDR3: CASSQLGLQGGTQYF. The CDR3 DNA follows: TGCGCCAGCAGCCAACTTGGGCTTCAGGGCGGGACCCAGTACTTC.

This clonotype was detected a few times. The V gene is TRBV12-3 or TRBV12-4, the J gene TRBJ2-5; 9 bases are shared with TRBD2. The CDR3 runs to 15 residues. With 8 bases clipped from V and 0 bases from J, the junction kept 7 bases outside the gene matches. CDR3 bases: TGTGCCAGCTGGAGTAGCGGGGGAAACCAAGAGACCCAGTACTTC. Translating it yields CASWSSGGNQETQYF.

V is TRBV28 and J is TRBJ1-6, with D perhaps TRBD1 (5 bases). Germline V CDR1 and CDR2: MDHEN, SYDVKM. The V end was cut by 1 base, the J end by 10 bases, with 11 bases between. The CDR3 runs to 14 residues. This chain's CDR3 is CASSLFRVGSPLHF. In DNA, the CDR3 is TGTGCCAGCAGTTTATTCAGGGTTGGCTCACCCCTCCACTTT.

This sequence joins TRBV5-1 and TRBJ1-2; possibly TRBD1 for D (5 bases). Looked up from germline, CDR1 is SGHRS and CDR2 is YFSETQ. The CDR3 consists of 15 residues. V dropped 0 bases and J dropped 3 bases, with 12 bases sitting between them. The CDR3 sequence: CASSLEGNTYYGYTF. The CDR3 bases are TGCGCCAGCAGCTTGGAGGGGAACACCTACTATGGCTACACCTTC. Variable domain in full (rest from reference TRBV5-1 and TRBJ1-2): KAGVTQTPRYLIKTRGQQVTLSCSPISGHRSVSWYQQTPGQGLQFLFEYFSETQRNKGNFPGRFSGRQFSNSRSEMNVSTLELGDSALYLCASSLEGNTYYGYTFGSGTRLTVV.

This clonotype appeared a few times. V gene TRBV20-1 combines with J gene TRBJ2-1; TRBD2 aligns across 14 bases. The ends lost 4 bases at V and 4 bases at J; junction bases unmatched: 6. The V gene's germline CDR1 is DFQATT and CDR2 SNEGSKA (reference sequence). The CDR3 covers 16 residues. In DNA, the CDR3 is TGCAGTGCTATGACTAGCGGGGGGGAATCGTACAATGAGCAGTTCTTC. Protein: CSAMTSGGESYNEQFF.

The gene calls are TRBV5-4 and TRBJ2-3; 8 bases match TRBD2. V shed 2 bases, J shed 6 bases, and the junction held 8 bases outside the gene matches. CDR1 is SGHNT and CDR2 is YYREEE in the germline V gene (reference sequence). The CDR3 covers 15 residues. This CDR3 reads CASSLTSGGEDTQYF. The CDR3 nucleotides are TGTGCCAGCAGCTTAACGAGCGGGGGTGAGGATACGCAGTATTTT. Looking up the rest from reference TRBV5-4 and TRBJ2-3 gives the full variable domain: ETGVTQSPTHLIKTRGQQVTLRCSSQSGHNTVSWYQQALGQGPQFIFQYYREEENGRGNFPPRFSGLQFPNYSSELNVNALELDDSALYLCASSLTSGGEDTQYFGPGTRLTVL.

This clonotype was counted between two and nine times. The chain uses TRBV12-3 or TRBV12-4 and TRBJ2-5; maybe TRBD2 (5 bases). Trimming pared 7 bases from V and 5 bases from J, leaving 20 bases between. The CDR3 loop spans 15 amino acids. CDR3 sequence reads: CASTKTGRGDETQYF. The CDR3 region has the DNA TGTGCCAGCACAAAGACGGGCCGGGGTGATGAGACCCAGTACTTC.

The chain couples TRBV5-1 to TRBJ2-2, with 7 positions matching TRBD2. CDR1 and CDR2 from the germline V gene are SGHRS and YFSETQ. V shed 4 bases and J 0 bases; nucleotides not matched to a gene: 9. The length of the CDR3 is 17 residues. The CDR3, as DNA: TGCGCCAGCAGCCCTCCCTTGGGGGGGGCGAACACCGGGGAGCTGTTTTTT. It is translated as CASSPPLGGANTGELFF.

This clonotype came up a few times. The rearrangement uses TRBV7-9 and TRBJ1-1; D may be TRBD1 (6 bases). Per germline, CDR1 SEHNR and CDR2 FQNEAQ (reference sequence). V dropped 3 bases and J dropped 1 base, with 9 bases sitting between them. The CDR3 is made up of 14 amino acids. The CDR3 region is CASSLRQANTEAFF. As DNA, the CDR3 is TGTGCCAGCAGCTTGAGACAGGCGAACACTGAAGCTTTCTTT.

This clonotype came up many times. The V call is TRBV5-1, the J call TRBJ1-2; the D gene is possibly TRBD1 (6 bases). Trimming removed 1 base from V and 3 bases from J, with 10 bases in between. CDR1 SGHRS and CDR2 YFSETQ come from the germline V gene. The CDR3 runs 14 residues. The CDR3 DNA follows: TGCGCCAGCAGCTTGACCAGGGGTGACTATGGCTACACCTTC. It yields the protein CASSLTRGDYGYTF.

This clonotype has more than one count but fewer than ten. The chain uses TRBV9 and TRBJ2-5, with a tentative D call TRBD2 (5 bases). V gave up 4 bases and J gave up 5 bases, with 18 bases separating them. There are 15 residues in the CDR3. Germline CDR1 reads SGDLS; CDR2 reads YYNGEE. In nucleotides, the CDR3 is TGTGCCAGCAGCTTCAGCCCGGGGAATCAGGAGACCCAGTACTTC. Translation: CASSFSPGNQETQYF.

This clonotype has just a few counts. The chain uses TRBV5-1 and TRBJ1-1; D may be TRBD1 (6 bases). Germline-derived CDR1 and CDR2 are SGHRS and YFSETQ. V dropped 2 bases and J dropped 5 bases, with 16 bases sitting between them. The CDR3 is 15 residues long. CDR3 amino acids: CASSFGGGRETEAFF. The DNA of the CDR3 is TGCGCCAGCAGCTTCGGCGGGGGGCGTGAAACTGAAGCTTTCTTT.

This clonotype was recorded at least ten times. The chain combines TRBV10-3 with TRBJ1-2, with TRBD1 matching over 10 bases. CDR1 ENHRY and CDR2 SYGVKD come from the germline V gene. The V gene end was trimmed by 10 bases and the J gene end by 2 bases; junction bases not matched to a gene: 4. This CDR3 contains 13 residues. CDR3 sequence reads: CASGTGENYGYTF. CDR3 in DNA: TGTGCCAGCGGGACAGGGGAAAACTATGGCTACACCTTC.

This clonotype was seen just once. One junction end does not reproduce the germline sequence, and a read error may be involved. J is TRBJ2-3 and V is TRBV10-3; 10 bases fit TRBD2. Germline loops: CDR1 ENHRY, CDR2 SYGVKD. The CDR3 runs 14 residues. This CDR3 is CATRLAGVTNTQYF. The CDR3 nucleotides read TGTGCCACGAGACTAGCGGGCGTCACAAATACGCAGTATTTT.

Remarks on this clonotype: At one end the junction does not follow the germline gene, possibly because of a read error. The gene calls are TRBV6-1 and TRBJ1-3; 9 bases map to TRBD1. This CDR3 contains 14 residues. CDR1 is MNHNS and CDR2 is SASEGT in the germline V gene. In DNA form, the CDR3 reads TGTGCCAGCAGGGAAGGACAGGGGCGGAACACCATATATTTT. It translates to CASREGQGRNTIYF.

This clonotype was detected a few times. The chain has TRBV6-1 and TRBJ2-5, with TRBD2 identical over 7 bases. Trimming at V came to 7 bases and at J to 5 bases, leaving 10 bases not matched to a gene. CDR3 length: 14 residues. CDR1 is MNHNS, CDR2 SASEGT, per germline. The CDR3 here is CASNNRAGPETQYF. The CDR3, as DNA: TGTGCCAGCAATAACAGAGCGGGGCCCGAGACCCAGTACTTC.